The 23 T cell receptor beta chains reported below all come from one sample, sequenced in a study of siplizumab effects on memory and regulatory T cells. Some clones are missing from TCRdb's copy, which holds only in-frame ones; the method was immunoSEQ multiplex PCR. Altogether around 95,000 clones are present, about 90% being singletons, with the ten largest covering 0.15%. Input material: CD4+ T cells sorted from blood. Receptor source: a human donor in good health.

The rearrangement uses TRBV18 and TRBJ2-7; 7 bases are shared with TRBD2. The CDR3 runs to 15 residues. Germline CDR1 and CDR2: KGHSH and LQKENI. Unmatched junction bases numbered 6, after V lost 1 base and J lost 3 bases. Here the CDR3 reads CASSPQGGRDYEQYF. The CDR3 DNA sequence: TGTGCCAGCTCACCACAGGGAGGGAGGGACTACGAGCAGTACTTC.

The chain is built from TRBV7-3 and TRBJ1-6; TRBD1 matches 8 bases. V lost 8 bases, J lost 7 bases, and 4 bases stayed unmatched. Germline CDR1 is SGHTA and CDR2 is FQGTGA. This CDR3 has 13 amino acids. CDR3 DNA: TGTGCCAGCGGCCGGGACAGGAATTCACCCCTCCACTTT. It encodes CASGRDRNSPLHF.

The CDR3 region has the DNA TGCGCCAGCAGACAAATAGGACAGTACTCCTACGAGCAGTACTTC. Residues: CASRQIGQYSYEQYF. The chain uses TRBV5-1 and TRBJ2-7; TRBD1 is a possible D gene (6 bases). Germline V gene sequence: CDR1 SGHRS, CDR2 YFSETQ. There are 15 residues in the CDR3. With 5 bases removed from V and 0 bases from J, the gap between germline ends came to 15 bases.

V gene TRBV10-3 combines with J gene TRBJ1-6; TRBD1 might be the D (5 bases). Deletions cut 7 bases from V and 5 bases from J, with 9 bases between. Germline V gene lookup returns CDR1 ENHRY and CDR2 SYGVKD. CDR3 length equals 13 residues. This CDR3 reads CAIKGTDNSPLHF. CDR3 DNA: TGTGCCATCAAGGGGACTGATAATTCACCCCTCCACTTT.

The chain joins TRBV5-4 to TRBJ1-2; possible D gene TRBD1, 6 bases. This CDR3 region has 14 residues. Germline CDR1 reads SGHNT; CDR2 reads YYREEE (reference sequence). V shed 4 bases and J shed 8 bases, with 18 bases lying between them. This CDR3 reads CASSAETGTRGYTF. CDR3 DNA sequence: TGTGCCAGCAGCGCCGAAACAGGGACCCGAGGCTACACCTTC.

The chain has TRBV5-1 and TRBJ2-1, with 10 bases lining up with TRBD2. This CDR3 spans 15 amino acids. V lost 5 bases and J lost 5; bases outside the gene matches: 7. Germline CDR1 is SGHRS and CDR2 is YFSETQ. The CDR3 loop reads CASSPLAGVNNEQFF. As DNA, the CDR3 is TGCGCCAGCAGTCCTCTAGCGGGGGTCAACAATGAGCAGTTCTTC.

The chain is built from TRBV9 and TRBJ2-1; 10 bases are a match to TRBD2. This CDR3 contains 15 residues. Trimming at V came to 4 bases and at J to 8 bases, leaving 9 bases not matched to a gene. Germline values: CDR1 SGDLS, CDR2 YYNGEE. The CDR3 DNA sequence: TGTGCCAGCAGCTTAACTAGCGGGGCCACCCATGAGCAGTTCTTC. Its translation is CASSLTSGATHEQFF.

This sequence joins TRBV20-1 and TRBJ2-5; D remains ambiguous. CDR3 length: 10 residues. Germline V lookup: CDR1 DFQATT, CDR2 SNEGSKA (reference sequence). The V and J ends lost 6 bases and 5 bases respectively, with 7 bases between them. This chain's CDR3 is CSATFETQYF. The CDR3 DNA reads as TGCAGTGCCACTTTTGAGACCCAGTACTTC.

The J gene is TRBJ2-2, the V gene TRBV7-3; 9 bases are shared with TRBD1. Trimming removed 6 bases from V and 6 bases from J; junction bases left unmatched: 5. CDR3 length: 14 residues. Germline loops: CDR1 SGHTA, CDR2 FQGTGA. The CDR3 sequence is CASSYRQGAGELFF. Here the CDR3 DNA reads TGTGCCAGCAGTTATAGACAGGGGGCCGGGGAGCTGTTTTTT.

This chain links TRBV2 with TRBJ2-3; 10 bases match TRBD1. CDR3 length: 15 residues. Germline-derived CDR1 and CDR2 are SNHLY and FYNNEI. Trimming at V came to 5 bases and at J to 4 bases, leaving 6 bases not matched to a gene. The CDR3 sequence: CASSFDRGQSDTQYF. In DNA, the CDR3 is TGTGCCAGCAGTTTCGACAGGGGGCAGTCAGATACGCAGTATTTT.

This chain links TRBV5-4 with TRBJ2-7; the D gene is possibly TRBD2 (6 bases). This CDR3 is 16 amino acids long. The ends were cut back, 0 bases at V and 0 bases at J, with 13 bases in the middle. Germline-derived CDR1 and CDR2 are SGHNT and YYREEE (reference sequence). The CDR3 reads CASSLGIGGNSYEQYF. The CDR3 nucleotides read TGTGCCAGCAGCTTGGGGATCGGGGGTAACTCCTACGAGCAGTACTTC.

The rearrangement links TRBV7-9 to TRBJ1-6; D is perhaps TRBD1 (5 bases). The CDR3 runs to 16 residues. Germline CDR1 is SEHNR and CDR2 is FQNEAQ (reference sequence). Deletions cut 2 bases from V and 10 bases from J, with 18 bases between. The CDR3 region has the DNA TGTGCCAGCAGCTTACGAGGGGCCGGCGCTGAATCACCCCTCCACTTT. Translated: CASSLRGAGAESPLHF.

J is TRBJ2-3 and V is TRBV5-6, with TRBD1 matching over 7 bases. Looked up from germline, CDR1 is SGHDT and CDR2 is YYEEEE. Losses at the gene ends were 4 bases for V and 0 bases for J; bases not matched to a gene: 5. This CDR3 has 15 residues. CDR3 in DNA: TGTGCCAGCAGCCGGTGGACAGGTAGCACAGATACGCAGTATTTT. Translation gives CASSRWTGSTDTQYF.

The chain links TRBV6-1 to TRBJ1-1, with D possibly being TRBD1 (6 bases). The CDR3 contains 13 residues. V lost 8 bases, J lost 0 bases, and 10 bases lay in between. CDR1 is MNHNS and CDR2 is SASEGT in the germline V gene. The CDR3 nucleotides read TGTGCCAGCCGACAGGCACTGAACACTGAAGCTTTCTTT. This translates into CASRQALNTEAFF.

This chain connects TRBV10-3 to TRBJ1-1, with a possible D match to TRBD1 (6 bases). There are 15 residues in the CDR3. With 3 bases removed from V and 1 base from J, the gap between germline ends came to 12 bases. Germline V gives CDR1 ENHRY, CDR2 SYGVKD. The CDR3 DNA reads TGTGCCATCAGTGACGATCCGGGGGCGAACACTGAAGCTTTCTTT. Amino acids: CAISDDPGANTEAFF.

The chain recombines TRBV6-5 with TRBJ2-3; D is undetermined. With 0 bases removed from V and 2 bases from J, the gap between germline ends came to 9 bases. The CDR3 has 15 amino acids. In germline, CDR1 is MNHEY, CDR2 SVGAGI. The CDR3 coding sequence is TGTGCCAGCAGTTACTCGAACCAGGTCACAGATACGCAGTATTTT. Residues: CASSYSNQVTDTQYF.

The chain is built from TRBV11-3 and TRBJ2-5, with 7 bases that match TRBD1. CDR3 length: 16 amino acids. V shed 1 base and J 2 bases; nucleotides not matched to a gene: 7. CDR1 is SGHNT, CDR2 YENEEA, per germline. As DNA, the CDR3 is TGTGCCAGCAGCTTAGGAATCGGGACAGCACAAGAGACCCAGTACTTC. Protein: CASSLGIGTAQETQYF.

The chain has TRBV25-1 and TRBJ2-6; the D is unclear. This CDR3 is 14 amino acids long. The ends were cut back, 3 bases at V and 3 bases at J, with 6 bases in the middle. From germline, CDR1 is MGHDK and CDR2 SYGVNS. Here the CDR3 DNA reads TGTGCCAGCAGTGACTACGATGGGGCCAACGTCCTGACTTTC. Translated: CASSDYDGANVLTF. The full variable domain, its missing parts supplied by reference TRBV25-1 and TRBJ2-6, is EADIYQTPRYLVIGTGKKITLECSQTMGHDKMYWYQQDPGMELHLIHYSYGVNSTEKGDLSSESTVSRIRTEHFPLTLESARPSHTSQYLCASSDYDGANVLTFGAGSRLTVL.

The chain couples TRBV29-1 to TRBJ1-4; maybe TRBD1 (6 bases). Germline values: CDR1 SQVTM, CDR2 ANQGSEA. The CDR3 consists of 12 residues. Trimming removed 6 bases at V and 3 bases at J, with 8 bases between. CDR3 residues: CSVGQPNEKLFF. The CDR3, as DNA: TGCAGCGTGGGACAACCTAATGAAAAACTGTTTTTT.

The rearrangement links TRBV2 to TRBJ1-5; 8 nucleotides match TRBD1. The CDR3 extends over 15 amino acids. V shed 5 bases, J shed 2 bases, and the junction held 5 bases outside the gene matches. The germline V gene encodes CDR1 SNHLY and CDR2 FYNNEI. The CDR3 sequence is CASSIQGGGNQPQHF. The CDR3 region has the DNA TGTGCCAGCAGTATACAGGGGGGCGGCAATCAGCCCCAGCATTTT.

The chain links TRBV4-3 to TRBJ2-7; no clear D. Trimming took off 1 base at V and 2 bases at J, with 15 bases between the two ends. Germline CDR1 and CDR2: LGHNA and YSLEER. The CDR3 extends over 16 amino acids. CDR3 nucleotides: TGCGCCAGCAGCCAAGTGGCAGGCCCAACACCCTACGAGCAGTACTTC. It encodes CASSQVAGPTPYEQYF.

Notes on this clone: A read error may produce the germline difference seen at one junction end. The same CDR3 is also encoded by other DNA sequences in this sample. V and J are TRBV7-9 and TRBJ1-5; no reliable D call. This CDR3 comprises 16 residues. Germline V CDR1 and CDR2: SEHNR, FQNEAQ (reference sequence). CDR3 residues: CASSFFAGNSNQPQHF. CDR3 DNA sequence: TGTGCCAGCAGCTTCTTCGCCGGGAATAGCAATCAGCCCCAACATTTT.

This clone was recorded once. CDR3 coding DNA: TGCAGCGCCTCAGATACGCAGTATTTT. Translated, it gives CSASDTQYF. The V gene is TRBV29-1, the J gene TRBJ2-3; D gene ambiguous. Germline assignment: CDR1 SQVTM and CDR2 ANQGSEA. This CDR3 spans 9 amino acids. The germline V and J ends were trimmed by 7 bases and 4 bases, with 3 bases remaining between them.